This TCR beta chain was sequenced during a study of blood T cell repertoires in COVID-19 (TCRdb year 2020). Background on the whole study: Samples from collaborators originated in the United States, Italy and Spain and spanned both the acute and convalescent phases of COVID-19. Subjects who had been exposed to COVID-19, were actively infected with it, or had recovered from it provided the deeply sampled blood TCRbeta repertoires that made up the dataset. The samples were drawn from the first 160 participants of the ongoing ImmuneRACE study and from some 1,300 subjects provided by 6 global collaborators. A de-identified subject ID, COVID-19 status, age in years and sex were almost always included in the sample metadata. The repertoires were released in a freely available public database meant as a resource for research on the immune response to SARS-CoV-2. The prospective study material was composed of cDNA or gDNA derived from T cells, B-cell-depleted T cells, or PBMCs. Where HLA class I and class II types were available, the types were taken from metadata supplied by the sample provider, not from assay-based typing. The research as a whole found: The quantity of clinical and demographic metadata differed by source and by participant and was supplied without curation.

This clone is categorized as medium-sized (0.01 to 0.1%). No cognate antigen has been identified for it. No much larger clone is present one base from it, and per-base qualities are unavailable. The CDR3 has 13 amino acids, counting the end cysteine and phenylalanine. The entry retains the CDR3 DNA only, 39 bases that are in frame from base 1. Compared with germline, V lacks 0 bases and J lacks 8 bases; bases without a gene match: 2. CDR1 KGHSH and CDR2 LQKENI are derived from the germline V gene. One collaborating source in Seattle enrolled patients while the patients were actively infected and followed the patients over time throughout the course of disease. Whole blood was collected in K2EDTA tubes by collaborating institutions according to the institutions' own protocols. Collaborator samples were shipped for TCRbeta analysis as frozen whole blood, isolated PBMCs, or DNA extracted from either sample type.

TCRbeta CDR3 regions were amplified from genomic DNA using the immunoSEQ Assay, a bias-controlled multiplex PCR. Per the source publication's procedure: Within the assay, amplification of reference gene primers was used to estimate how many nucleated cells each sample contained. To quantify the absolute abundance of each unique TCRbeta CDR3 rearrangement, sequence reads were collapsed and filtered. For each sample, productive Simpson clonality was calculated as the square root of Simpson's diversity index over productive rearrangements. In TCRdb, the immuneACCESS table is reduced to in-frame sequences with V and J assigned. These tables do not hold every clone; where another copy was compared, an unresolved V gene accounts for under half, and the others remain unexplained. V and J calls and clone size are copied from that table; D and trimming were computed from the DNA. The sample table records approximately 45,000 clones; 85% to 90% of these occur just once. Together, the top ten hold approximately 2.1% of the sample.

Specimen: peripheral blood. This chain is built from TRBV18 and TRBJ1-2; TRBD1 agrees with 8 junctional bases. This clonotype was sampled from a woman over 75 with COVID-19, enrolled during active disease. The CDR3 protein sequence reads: CASSPPTGVGYTF. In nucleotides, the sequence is TGTGCCAGCTCACCACCGACAGGGGTCGGCTACACCTTC.